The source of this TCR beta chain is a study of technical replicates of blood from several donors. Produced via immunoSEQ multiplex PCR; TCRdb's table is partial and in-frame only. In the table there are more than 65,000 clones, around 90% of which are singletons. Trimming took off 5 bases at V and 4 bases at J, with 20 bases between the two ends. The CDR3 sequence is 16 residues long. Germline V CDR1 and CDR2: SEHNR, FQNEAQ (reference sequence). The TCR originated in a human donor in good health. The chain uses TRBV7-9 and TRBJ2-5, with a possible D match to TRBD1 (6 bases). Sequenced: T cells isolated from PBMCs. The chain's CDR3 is CASSISNRVEGETQYF. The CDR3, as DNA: TGTGCCAGCAGCATCTCTAACAGGGTAGAGGGAGAGACCCAGTACTTC.